The rows below give T cell receptor beta chains drawn from one sample of a study of T cell responses to AZD1222 COVID-19 vaccine. The method was immunoSEQ multiplex PCR; TCRdb's version includes in-frame clones alone and lacks a portion of them. The table has about 140,000 clones, 80% to 95% seen once. This specimen consisted of peripheral blood, obtained on day 0 of AZD1222 vaccination. The receptors originated from an adult in good health. The CDR3 runs from the conserved cysteine through the conserved F or W. A D gene is named only where the DNA matches it firmly. Clone size is stated in some rows and not others, as once, few, many or a class when expanded.

cdr3_nt,cdr3_aa,j_call,d_call,clone_size,v_call
TGTGCCAGCAGCCAGACCGGAGGGTTTACCCATGGCTACACCTTC,CASSQTGGFTHGYTF,TRBJ1-2,-,-,TRBV3-1/TRBV3-2
TGTGCCAGCAGCTTAGGGGGTCGGACAGGGGCTAATTCACCCCTCCACTTT,CASSLGGRTGANSPLHF,TRBJ1-6,TRBD1,-,TRBV7-8
TGCGCCAGCAGCCAGGGGGGGAGCGGCCTCTACATTCAGTACTTC,CASSQGGSGLYIQYF,TRBJ2-4,TRBD2,-,TRBV4-1
TGTGCCAGCAGTGAAAGCTCGGGACAGTGGAACACTGAAGCTTTCTTT,CASSESSGQWNTEAFF,TRBJ1-1,TRBD1,-,TRBV25-1
TGCGCCAGCAGCCTCGGGGCCAACGTCCTGACTTTC,CASSLGANVLTF,TRBJ2-6,-,once,TRBV5-1
TGTGCCAGCACCCAGGGGGGCTATGGCTACACCTTC,CASTQGGYGYTF,TRBJ1-2,TRBD1,-,TRBV3-1/TRBV3-2
TGTGCCAGCAGTCATACTACCGGGGCACAATTT,CASSHTTGAQF,TRBJ1-1,-,-,TRBV6-2/TRBV6-3
TGTGCCAGCAGGGATGTCGATTTTCCATCCGAAAAACTGTTTTTT,CASRDVDFPSEKLFF,TRBJ1-4,-,-,TRBV27
TGTGCCAGCAGTTTACCCGGGGCCCCTCGCGGCTACACCTTC,CASSLPGAPRGYTF,TRBJ1-2,-,-,TRBV28
TGTGCCAGCAGTGAGGCTAACTATGGCTACACCTTC,CASSEANYGYTF,TRBJ1-2,-,-,TRBV2
TGTGCCAGCAGTTACCCCCCCACTGAAGCTTTCTTT,CASSYPPTEAFF,TRBJ1-1,-,-,TRBV6-2/TRBV6-3
TGTGCCAGCAGCTTGGGGAGCCTACAAGAGACCCAGTACTTC,CASSLGSLQETQYF,TRBJ2-5,-,once,TRBV11-2
TGTGCCAGCAGCTTAACCCCGGGCTACACTGAAGCTTTCTTT,CASSLTPGYTEAFF,TRBJ1-1,-,-,TRBV7-9
TGTGCCAGCAGTTATGGGACAGGGAACTATGGCTACACCTTC,CASSYGTGNYGYTF,TRBJ1-2,TRBD1,-,TRBV6-5